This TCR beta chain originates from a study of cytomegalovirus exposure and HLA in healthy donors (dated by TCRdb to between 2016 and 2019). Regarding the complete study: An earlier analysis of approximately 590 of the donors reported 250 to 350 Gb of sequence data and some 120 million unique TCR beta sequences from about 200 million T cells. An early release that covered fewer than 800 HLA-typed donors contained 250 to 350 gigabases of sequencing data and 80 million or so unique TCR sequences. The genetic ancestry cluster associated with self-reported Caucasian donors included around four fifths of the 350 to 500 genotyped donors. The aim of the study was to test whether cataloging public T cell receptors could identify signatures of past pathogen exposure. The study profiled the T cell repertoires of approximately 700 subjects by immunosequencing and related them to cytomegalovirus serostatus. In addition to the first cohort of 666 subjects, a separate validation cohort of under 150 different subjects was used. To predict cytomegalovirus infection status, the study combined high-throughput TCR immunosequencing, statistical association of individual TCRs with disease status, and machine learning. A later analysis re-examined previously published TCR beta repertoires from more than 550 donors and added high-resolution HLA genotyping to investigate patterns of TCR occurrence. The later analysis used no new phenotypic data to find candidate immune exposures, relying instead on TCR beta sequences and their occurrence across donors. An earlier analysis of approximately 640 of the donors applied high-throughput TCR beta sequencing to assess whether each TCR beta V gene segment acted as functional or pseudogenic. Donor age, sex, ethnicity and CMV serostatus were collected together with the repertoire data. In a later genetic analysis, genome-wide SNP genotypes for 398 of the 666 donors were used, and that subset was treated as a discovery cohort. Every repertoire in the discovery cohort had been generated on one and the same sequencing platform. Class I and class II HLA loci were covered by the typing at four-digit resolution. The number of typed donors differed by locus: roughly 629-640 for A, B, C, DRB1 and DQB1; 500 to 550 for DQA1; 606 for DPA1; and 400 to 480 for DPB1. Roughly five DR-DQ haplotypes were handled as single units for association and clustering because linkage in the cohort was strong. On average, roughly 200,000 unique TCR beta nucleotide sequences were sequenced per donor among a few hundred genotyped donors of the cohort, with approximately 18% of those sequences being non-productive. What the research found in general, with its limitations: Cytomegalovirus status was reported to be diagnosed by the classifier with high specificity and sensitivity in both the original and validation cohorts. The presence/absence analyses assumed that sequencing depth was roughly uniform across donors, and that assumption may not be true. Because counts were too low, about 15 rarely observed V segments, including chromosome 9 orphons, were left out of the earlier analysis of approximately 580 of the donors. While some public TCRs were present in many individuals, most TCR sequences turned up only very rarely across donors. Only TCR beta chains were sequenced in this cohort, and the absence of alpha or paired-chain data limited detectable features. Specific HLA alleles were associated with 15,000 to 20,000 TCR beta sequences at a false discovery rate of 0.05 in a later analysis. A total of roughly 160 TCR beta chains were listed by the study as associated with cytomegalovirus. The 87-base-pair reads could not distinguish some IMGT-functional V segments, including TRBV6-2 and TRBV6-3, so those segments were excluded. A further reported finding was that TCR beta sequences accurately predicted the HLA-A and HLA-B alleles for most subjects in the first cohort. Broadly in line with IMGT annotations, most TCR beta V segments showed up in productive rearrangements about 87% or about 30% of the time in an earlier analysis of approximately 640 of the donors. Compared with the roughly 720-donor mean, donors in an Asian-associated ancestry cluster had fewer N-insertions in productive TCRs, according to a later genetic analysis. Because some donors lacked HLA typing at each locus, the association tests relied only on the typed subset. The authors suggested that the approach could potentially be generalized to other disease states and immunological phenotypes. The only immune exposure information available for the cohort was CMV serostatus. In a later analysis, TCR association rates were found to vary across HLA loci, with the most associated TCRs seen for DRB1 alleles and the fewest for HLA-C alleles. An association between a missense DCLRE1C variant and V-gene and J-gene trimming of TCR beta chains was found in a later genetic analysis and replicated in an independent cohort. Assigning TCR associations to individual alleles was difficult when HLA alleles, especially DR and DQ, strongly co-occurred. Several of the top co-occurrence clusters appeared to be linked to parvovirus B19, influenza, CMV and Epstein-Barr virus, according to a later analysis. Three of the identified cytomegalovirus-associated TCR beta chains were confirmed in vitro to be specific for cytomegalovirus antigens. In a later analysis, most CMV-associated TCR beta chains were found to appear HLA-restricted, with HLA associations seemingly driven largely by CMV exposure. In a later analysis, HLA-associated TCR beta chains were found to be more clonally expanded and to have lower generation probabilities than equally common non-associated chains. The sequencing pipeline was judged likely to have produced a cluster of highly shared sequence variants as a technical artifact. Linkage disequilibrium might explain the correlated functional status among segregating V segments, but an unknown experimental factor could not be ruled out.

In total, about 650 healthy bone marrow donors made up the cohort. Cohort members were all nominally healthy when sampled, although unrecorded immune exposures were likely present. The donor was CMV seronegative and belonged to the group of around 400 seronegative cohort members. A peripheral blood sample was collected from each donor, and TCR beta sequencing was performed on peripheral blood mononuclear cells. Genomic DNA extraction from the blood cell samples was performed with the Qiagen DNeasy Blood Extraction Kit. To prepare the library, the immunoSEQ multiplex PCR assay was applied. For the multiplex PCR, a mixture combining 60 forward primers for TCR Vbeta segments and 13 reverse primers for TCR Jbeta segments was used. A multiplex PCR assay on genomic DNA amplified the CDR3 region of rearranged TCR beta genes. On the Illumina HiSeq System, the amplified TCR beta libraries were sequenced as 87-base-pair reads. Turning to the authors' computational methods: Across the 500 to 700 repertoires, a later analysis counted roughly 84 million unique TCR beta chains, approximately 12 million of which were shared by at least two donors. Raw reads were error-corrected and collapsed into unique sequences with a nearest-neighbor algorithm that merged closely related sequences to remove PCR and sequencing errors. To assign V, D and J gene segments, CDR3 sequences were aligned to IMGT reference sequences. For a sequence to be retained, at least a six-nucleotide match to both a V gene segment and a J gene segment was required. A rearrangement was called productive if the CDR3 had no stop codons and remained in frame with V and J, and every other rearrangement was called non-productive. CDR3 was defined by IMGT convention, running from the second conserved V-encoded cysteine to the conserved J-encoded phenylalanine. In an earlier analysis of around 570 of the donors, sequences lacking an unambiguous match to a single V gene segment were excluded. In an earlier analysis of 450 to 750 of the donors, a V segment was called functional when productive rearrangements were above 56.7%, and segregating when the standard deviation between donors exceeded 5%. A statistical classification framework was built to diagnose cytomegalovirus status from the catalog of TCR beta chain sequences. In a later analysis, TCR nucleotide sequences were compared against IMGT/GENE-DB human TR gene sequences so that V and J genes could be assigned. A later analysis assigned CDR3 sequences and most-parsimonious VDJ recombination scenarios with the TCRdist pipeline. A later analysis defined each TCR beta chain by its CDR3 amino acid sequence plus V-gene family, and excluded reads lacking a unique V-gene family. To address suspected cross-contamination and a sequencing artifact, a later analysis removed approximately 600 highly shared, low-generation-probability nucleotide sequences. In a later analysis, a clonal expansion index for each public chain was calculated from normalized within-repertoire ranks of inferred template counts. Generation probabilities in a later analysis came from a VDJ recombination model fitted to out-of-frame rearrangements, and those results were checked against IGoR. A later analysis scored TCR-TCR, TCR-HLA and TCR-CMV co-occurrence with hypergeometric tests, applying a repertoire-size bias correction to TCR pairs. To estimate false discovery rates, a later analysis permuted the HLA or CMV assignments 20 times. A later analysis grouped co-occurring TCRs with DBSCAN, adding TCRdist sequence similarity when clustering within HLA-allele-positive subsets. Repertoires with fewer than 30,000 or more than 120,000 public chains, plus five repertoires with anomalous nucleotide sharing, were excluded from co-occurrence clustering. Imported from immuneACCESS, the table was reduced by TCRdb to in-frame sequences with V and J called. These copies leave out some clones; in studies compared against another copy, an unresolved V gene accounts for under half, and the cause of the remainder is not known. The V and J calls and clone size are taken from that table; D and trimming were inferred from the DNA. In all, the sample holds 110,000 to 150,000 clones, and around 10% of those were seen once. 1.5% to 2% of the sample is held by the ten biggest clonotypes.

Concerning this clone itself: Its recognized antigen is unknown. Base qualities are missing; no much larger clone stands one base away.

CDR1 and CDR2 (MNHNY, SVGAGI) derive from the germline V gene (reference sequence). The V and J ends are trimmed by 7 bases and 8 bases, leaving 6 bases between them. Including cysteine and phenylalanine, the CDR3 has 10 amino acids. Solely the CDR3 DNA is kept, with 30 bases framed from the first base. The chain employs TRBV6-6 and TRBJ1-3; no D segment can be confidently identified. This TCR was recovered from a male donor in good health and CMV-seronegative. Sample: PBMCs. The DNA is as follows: TGTGCCAGCAAAGCGGACACCATATATTTT. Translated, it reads CASKADTIYF.